This T cell receptor beta chain was captured by sequencing in a study of Ad26.COV2.S vaccination and SARS-CoV-2 variants. Noted treatment: around 19 received Ad26.COV2.S at low or high dose, single or two shots; about 5 received placebo; per-sample allocation not given. Sample collection was performed on day 63 after the first vaccine or placebo injection. The protocol was immunoSEQ multiplex PCR, while the TCRdb copy is restricted to in-frame clones and leaves out a portion. The sample includes some 250,000 clones, 88% of them seen just once. Germline values: CDR1 PRHDT, CDR2 FYEKMQ (reference sequence). V dropped 5 bases and J dropped 4 bases, with 11 bases sitting between them. The CDR3 runs to 13 residues.

The chain carries TRBV13 and TRBJ1-2; D remains unclear. The sequence came from a person between 18 and 65 years old who received the Ad26.COV2.S COVID-19 vaccine or a placebo. This specimen was peripheral blood, taken in a trial of Ad26.COV2.S vaccine versus placebo. Here the CDR3 reads CASSGRLRYGYTF. CDR3 sequence (DNA): TGTGCCAGCAGCGGCAGGCTCCGCTATGGCTACACCTTC. Together with reference TRBV13 and TRBJ1-2, the CDR3 gives the full variable domain: AAGVIQSPRHLIKEKRETATLKCYPIPRHDTVYWYQQGPGQDPQFLISFYEKMQSDKGSIPDRFSAQQFSDYHSELNMSSLELGDSALYFCASSGRLRYGYTFGSGTRLTVV.